Presented here are 3 T cell receptor beta chains from one specimen sequenced in a study of OX40 agonist ivuxolimab in advanced cancers. Sequenced by immunoSEQ multiplex PCR; TCRdb stores in-frame clones only, minus some. The data show 50,000 to 65,000 clones, 65% to 85% seen once. The material sequenced was CD4+ or CD8+ T cells sorted from blood, taken in a trial of the OX40 agonist ivuxolimab. The receptors derive from an adult with an advanced solid tumor such as melanoma, head and neck, liver or kidney cancer.

The table lists this clone with a few counts. V usage is TRBV5-1 and J usage is TRBJ1-1; 7 positions agree with TRBD1. Germline values: CDR1 SGHRS, CDR2 YFSETQ. The trim removed 3 bases at V and 0 bases at J, leaving 5 bases unmatched. The CDR3 has 15 residues. The chain's CDR3 is CASSSSGTVNTEAFF. The CDR3 coding sequence is TGCGCCAGCAGCTCATCCGGGACAGTGAACACTGAAGCTTTCTTT.

The V and J genes are TRBV28 and TRBJ1-2, with TRBD1 matching over 7 bases. Losses at the gene ends were 10 bases for V and 5 bases for J; bases not matched to a gene: 13. CDR1 and CDR2 (germline): MDHEN, SYDVKM. CDR3 length: 14 residues. The CDR3 protein is CATRTRQGRYGYTF. The CDR3 coding sequence is TGTGCCACCCGAACCCGACAGGGACGGTATGGCTACACCTTC.

Remarks on this clone: The junction shows a germline mismatch at one end, possibly a read error. This chain links TRBV10-3 with TRBJ2-7, with D possibly called TRBD1 or TRBD2 (5 bases each). This CDR3 spans 14 amino acids. CDR1 ENHRY and CDR2 SYGVKD come from the germline V gene. CDR3 DNA sequence: TGTGCGATCAAGGGGACGGCCCAGATGGGCGAGCAGTACTTC. Residues: CAIKGTAQMGEQYF.